This T cell receptor beta chain was retrieved from a study of immune cell composition in non-small cell lung cancer. Looking at the study overall: Tumours were mainly lung adenocarcinoma or squamous cell carcinoma.

Study findings and constraints: Clones >0.5% enriched in tumour were rarer in adenocarcinoma (roughly 35%) than squamous (roughly 75%). Top 10 clone scores and clonality were higher in squamous than adenocarcinoma.

V was trimmed by 4 bases and J by 4 bases, leaving 21 bases between them. Germline CDR1 and CDR2: SGDLS and YYNGEE. This CDR3 contains 17 residues. Remarks on this clone: The target antigen is unknown.

The repertoire was sequenced with immunoSEQ multiplex PCR; TCRdb's copy has only in-frame clones and lacks some. Seen here are roughly 6,700 clones, 70% observed once, and the top ten hold around 4.5%. The chain joins TRBV9 to TRBJ1-3; D remains ambiguous. This receptor was identified in a human donor with non-small cell lung cancer. Sequenced material: lung tumor tissue. The CDR3 spells CASSSHELPSTGNTIYF. In DNA, the CDR3 is TGTGCCAGCAGCTCCCACGAGCTCCCTTCTACGGGAAACACCATATATTTT. The variable domain in full, with the rest retrieved from reference TRBV9 and TRBJ1-3, is DSGVTQTPKHLITATGQRVTLRCSPRSGDLSVYWYQQSLDQGLQFLIQYYNGEERAKGNILERFSAQQFPDLHSELNLSSLELGDSALYFCASSSHELPSTGNTIYFGEGSWLTVV.